These T cell receptor beta chains were read from a single sample in a study of spatial heterogeneity in lung cancer. From the 5' RACE reads, TCRdb called clonotypes with MiXCR, one entry per CDR3 protein. Here the sample spans around 7,400 distinct CDR3 sequences, more than 6.5% being singletons. The sample consisted of lung tumor tissue, taken at surgery. The source of these receptors is a male donor with early-stage non-small cell lung cancer. Both conserved end residues are part of each CDR3. Each record gives: J gene, clone size, V gene, D gene, CDR3 DNA, CDR3 protein. The D gene is left open where the match is weak. A row's size may be missing; if present it is once, few, many or a size class.

>TRBJ2-5|medium-sized|TRBV7-8|NA
TGTGCCAGCAGCCCTCGCCGAGAGACCCAGTACTTC
CASSPRRETQYF
>TRBJ2-1|medium-sized|TRBV12-3/TRBV12-4|NA
TGTGCCAGCACGACTCGATACCGCAGGGTGGGATCCTACAATGAGCAGTTCTTC
CASTTRYRRVGSYNEQFF
>TRBJ2-1|many|TRBV30|TRBD1
TGTGCCTGGAGTGAAGGGGGCGAGCAGTTCTTC
CAWSEGGEQFF
>TRBJ2-2|NA|TRBV13|NA
TGTGCCAGCAGCCCCCCATACACCGGGGAGCTGTTTTTT
CASSPPYTGELFF
>TRBJ2-3|NA|TRBV20-1|NA
TGCAGTGCGGGACCCGGCGGGACTTACTACACAGATACGCAGTATTTT
CSAGPGGTYYTDTQYF
>TRBJ2-2|many|TRBV7-9|NA
TGTGCCAGCAGCTTCGGGCCCGGGGAGCTGTTTTTT
CASSFGPGELFF
>TRBJ1-6|NA|TRBV27|TRBD1
TGTGCCAGCAGTAGACAGGGGAGAAATTCACCCCTCCACTTT
CASSRQGRNSPLHF
>TRBJ2-7|few|TRBV18|NA
TGTGCCAGCTCACCCTCCCTGGGGGCGGGGTCCTCCTACGAGCAGTACTTC
CASSPSLGAGSSYEQYF
>TRBJ2-7|medium-sized|TRBV2|TRBD2
TGTGCCAGCGTGGGAGGGCTCGAGTCCTACGAGCAGTACTTC
CASVGGLESYEQYF
>TRBJ1-2|medium-sized|TRBV20-1|TRBD1
TGCAGTGCCGCGGACAGGGACTATGGCTACACCTTC
CSAADRDYGYTF
>TRBJ2-7|medium-sized|TRBV19|NA
TGTGCCAGTAGTCCCTACCAGGCGGAATACGAGCAGTACTTC
CASSPYQAEYEQYF
>TRBJ2-7|medium-sized|TRBV20-1|NA
TGCAGTGCTAGAGATGAGGAGCAGTACTTC
CSARDEEQYF
>TRBJ2-1|many|TRBV7-9|NA
TGTGCCAGCAGTGACAGTCTTTATGAGCAGTTCTTC
CASSDSLYEQFF
>TRBJ2-1|medium-sized|TRBV24-1|TRBD2
TGTGCCACCAGTCAAGCCGGGGGGAGATCCTACAATGAGCAGTTCTTC
CATSQAGGRSYNEQFF
>TRBJ1-1|medium-sized|TRBV20-1|NA
TGCAGTGCTGGCCGGGGGGCGGACACTGAAGCTTTCTTT
CSAGRGADTEAFF
>TRBJ1-2|many|TRBV7-3|NA
TGTGCCAGCAGCCCCGACGGGGCTGGCGGCTACACCTTC
CASSPDGAGGYTF
>TRBJ1-2|few|TRBV5-1|NA
TGCGCCAGCAGCTTAATTTCCGGGACAAGTAACGTTGAGAGCTACACCTTC
CASSLISGTSNVESYTF
>TRBJ2-1|many|TRBV6-2/TRBV6-3|TRBD2
TGTGCCAGCGGGCTAGCGGGAGCCTACAATGAGCAGTTCTTC
CASGLAGAYNEQFF
>TRBJ2-7|medium-sized|TRBV18|NA
TGTGCCAGCTCACAGATGGACAGTCCCTACGAGCAGTACTTC
CASSQMDSPYEQYF
>TRBJ1-2|medium-sized|TRBV18|TRBD1
TGTGCCAGCTCACCCGGGACAGAGATATATGGCTACACCTTC
CASSPGTEIYGYTF
>TRBJ1-1|medium-sized|TRBV3-1|NA
TGTGCCAGCAGCCAAGATGGGGGCATGGCCACTGAAGCTTTCTTT
CASSQDGGMATEAFF
>TRBJ1-3|large|TRBV18|NA
TGTGCCAGCTCACCTCCGTCCCCGACGGGGAACACCATATATTTT
CASSPPSPTGNTIYF
>TRBJ2-2|NA|TRBV12-3/TRBV12-4|TRBD1
TGTGCCAGCTCGGGACAGGCCGGGGAGCTGTTTTTT
CASSGQAGELFF
>TRBJ2-5|many|TRBV29-1|TRBD2
TGCAGCGTTCTCTCTAGCGGGGCTGGGGAGACCCAGTACTTC
CSVLSSGAGETQYF